The T cell receptor beta chain under discussion was sequenced for a study of brain T cells in children with intractable seizures. Broader study findings: Pre-surgery blood may have been undersampled, hiding some clones.

Patients received at least one anti-epileptic drug before surgery. Germline assignment: CDR1 MNHEY and CDR2 SVGAGI. V dropped 2 bases and J dropped 1 base, with 10 bases sitting between them. The CDR3 spans 15 residues. Note on this clone: The antigen remains unidentified.

TCRdb keeps only in-frame clones here, not all; method: immunoSEQ multiplex PCR. The sample shows around 44,000 clones, about nine tenths of them seen only once. This chain connects TRBV6-5 to TRBJ2-3; the D gene is possibly TRBD2 (6 bases). The receptor was derived from a girl aged 2-10 years with tuberous sclerosis and intractable seizures. Specimen: peripheral blood, collected at surgery. The CDR3 region has the DNA TGTGCCAGCAGTTACGGGACTCACGGCACAGATACGCAGTATTTT. Residues: CASSYGTHGTDTQYF.